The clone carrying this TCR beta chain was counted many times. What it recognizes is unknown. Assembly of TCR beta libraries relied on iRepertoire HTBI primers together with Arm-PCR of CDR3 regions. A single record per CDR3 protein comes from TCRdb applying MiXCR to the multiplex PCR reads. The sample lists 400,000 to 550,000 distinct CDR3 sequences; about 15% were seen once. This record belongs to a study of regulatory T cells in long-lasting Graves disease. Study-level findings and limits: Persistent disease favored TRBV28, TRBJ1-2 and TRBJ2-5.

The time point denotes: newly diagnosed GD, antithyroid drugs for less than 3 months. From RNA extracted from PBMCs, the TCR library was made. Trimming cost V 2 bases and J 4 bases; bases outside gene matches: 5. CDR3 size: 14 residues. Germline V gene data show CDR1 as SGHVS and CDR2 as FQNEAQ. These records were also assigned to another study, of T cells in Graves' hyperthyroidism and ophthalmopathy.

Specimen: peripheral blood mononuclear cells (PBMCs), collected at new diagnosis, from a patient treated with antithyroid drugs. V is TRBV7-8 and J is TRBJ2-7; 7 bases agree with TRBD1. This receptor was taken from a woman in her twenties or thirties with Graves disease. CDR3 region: CASSLREGAYEQYF. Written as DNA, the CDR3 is TGTGCCAGCAGCTTACGTGAGGGGGCGTACGAGCAGTACTTC. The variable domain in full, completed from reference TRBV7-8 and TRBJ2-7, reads GAGVSQSPRYKVAKRGQDVALRCDPISGHVSLFWYQQALGQGPEFLTYFQNEAQLDKSGLPSDRFFAERPEGSVSTLKIQRTQQEDSAVYLCASSLREGAYEQYFGPGTRLTVT.